This entry is about one T cell receptor beta chain. Its antigen remains unknown. This record belongs to a study of identical twins. Findings of the study overall: Abundant cord blood beta clonotypes carried fewer insertions; memory repertoires showed none.

TCRdb passed the 5' RACE reads through MiXCR, listing each CDR3 protein once. The data contain 500,000 to 600,000 distinct CDR3 sequences, roughly a fifth of them singletons. Deletions cut 6 bases from V and 6 bases from J, with 23 bases between. This CDR3 contains 15 residues. The germline CDR1 and CDR2 sequences are DFQATT and SNEGSKA (reference sequence). In addition, the sample was reused for a study of T cells expressing NK-cell markers. That study adds: Sorted CD3+CD56+NKG2C+, CD3+CD56+NKG2C- and CD3+CD56-NKG2C+ T-cell subsets were beta-chain profiled.

The chain carries TRBV20-1 and TRBJ1-1, with a possible D match to TRBD1 (5 bases). The clonotype comes from a woman between 18 and 29 years old in good health. Input material: CD4+ T cells sorted from blood. In DNA, the CDR3 is TGCAGTGCCCGAGGACTCCCGGGGGGATCGGCTGAAGCTTTCTTT. Protein sequence: CSARGLPGGSAEAFF.